The next 16 T cell receptor beta chains were all read from a single sample in a study of blood T cell repertoires in COVID-19. Assay: immunoSEQ multiplex PCR; the TCRdb copy retains only in-frame clones and omits some. Of some 150,000 clones listed, just under 90% are singletons. Sequenced sample: peripheral blood. The source of these receptors is a man between 18 and 35 years old with active or convalescent COVID-19.

The chain combines TRBV5-1 with TRBJ2-3; TRBD2 is a possible D gene (5 bases). Germline V gene lookup returns CDR1 SGHRS and CDR2 YFSETQ. V was pared by 7 bases and J by 0 bases, with 12 bases between. The CDR3 runs to 14 residues. The CDR3 bases are TGCGCCAGCTACCGAGGGCAAAGCACAGATACGCAGTATTTT. It is translated as CASYRGQSTDTQYF.

The rearrangement uses TRBV11-2 and TRBJ2-1; 9 nucleotides line up with TRBD2. Germline V CDR1 and CDR2: SGHAT, FQNNGV. The CDR3 runs 16 residues. V shed 5 bases and J 6 bases; nucleotides not matched to a gene: 11. CDR3: CASSPLSGGRVNEQFF. DNA of the CDR3: TGTGCCAGCAGCCCATTAAGCGGGGGGAGGGTCAATGAGCAGTTCTTC. The entire variable domain, with the rest obtained from reference TRBV11-2 and TRBJ2-1, is as follows: EAGVAQSPRYKIIEKRQSVAFWCNPISGHATLYWYQQILGQGPKLLIQFQNNGVVDDSQLPKDRFSAERLKGVDSTLKIQPAKLEDSAVYLCASSPLSGGRVNEQFFGPGTRLTVL.

The V gene is TRBV29-1, the J gene TRBJ1-1, with D perhaps TRBD1 (6 bases). Germline V gene lookup returns CDR1 SQVTM and CDR2 ANQGSEA. The length of the CDR3 is 12 residues. The V end lost 8 bases, the J end lost 6 bases, and 16 bases lay between the germline ends. The CDR3 here is CSTTRGGPEAFF. DNA of the CDR3: TGCAGCACCACCCGGGGGGGCCCTGAAGCTTTCTTT.

V and J are TRBV7-3 and TRBJ2-7; 10 nucleotides match TRBD1. V shed 5 bases and J 3 bases; nucleotides not matched to a gene: 7. The CDR3 runs to 15 residues. Germline CDR1 reads SGHTA; CDR2 reads FQGTGA. CDR3 sequence: CASSAGTGEGYEQYF. The DNA of the CDR3 is TGTGCCAGCAGCGCGGGGACAGGGGAGGGCTACGAGCAGTACTTC.

J is TRBJ2-1 and V is TRBV13; no clear D gene. Germline assignment: CDR1 PRHDT and CDR2 FYEKMQ (reference sequence). V gave up 2 bases and J gave up 4 bases, with 9 bases separating them. This CDR3 contains 14 residues. This CDR3 is CASSLMMEYNEQFF. CDR3 bases: TGTGCCAGCAGCTTAATGATGGAGTACAATGAGCAGTTCTTC.

The V and J genes are TRBV5-4 and TRBJ1-2; possibly TRBD1 for D (6 bases). CDR3 length: 16 residues. Trimming removed 0 bases from V and 8 bases from J, with 20 bases in between. In germline, CDR1 is SGHNT, CDR2 YYREEE (reference sequence). The CDR3 DNA reads as TGTGCCAGCAGCTTGGGGGGGCGAGGGGGAAAAATCGGCTACACCTTC. This codes for CASSLGGRGGKIGYTF.

The chain joins TRBV7-9 to TRBJ2-1; 9 bases line up with TRBD2. The germline V gene has CDR1 SEHNR and CDR2 FQNEAQ (reference sequence). The CDR3 runs 15 residues. V trimming: 0 bases; J trimming: 8 bases; junction bases outside the gene matches: 5. The CDR3 bases are TGTGCCAGCAGCTTAGCGGCTAGCGGGACCTATGAGCAGTTCTTC. Protein: CASSLAASGTYEQFF.

This chain connects TRBV2 to TRBJ1-1; a possible D gene is TRBD1 (6 bases). CDR3 size: 16 residues. Germline CDR1 is SNHLY and CDR2 is FYNNEI. V lost 4 bases, J lost 1 base, and 16 bases lay in between. CDR3 loop: CASSVDKPTGNTEAFF. CDR3 nucleotide sequence: TGTGCCAGCAGTGTCGATAAACCGACAGGGAACACTGAAGCTTTCTTT.

The V gene is TRBV7-6, the J gene TRBJ2-1; D possibly corresponds to TRBD2 (6 bases). Germline CDR1 is SGHVS and CDR2 is FNYEAQ. V was pared by 1 base and J by 9 bases, with 19 bases between. The CDR3 runs to 16 residues. The CDR3 DNA sequence: TGTGCCAGCAGCTTAGGCATCAATTCGGGAGTCGGTGAGCAGTTCTTC. It is translated as CASSLGINSGVGEQFF.

This clone has more than one count but fewer than ten. The genes are TRBV6-5 and TRBJ1-2; 7 nucleotides align to TRBD1. Per the germline V gene, CDR1 is MNHEY and CDR2 is SVGAGI. The CDR3 spans 14 residues. V gave up 7 bases and J gave up 1 base; unmatched junction bases: 6. CDR3 sequence: CASNRDRGNYGYTF. The CDR3 DNA reads TGTGCCAGCAACCGGGACAGAGGTAACTATGGCTACACCTTC.

The chain uses TRBV6-5 and TRBJ2-2, with 8 bases that match TRBD1. Per the germline V gene, CDR1 is MNHEY and CDR2 is SVGAGI. The ends lost 2 bases at V and 3 bases at J; junction bases unmatched: 2. The CDR3 is 15 amino acids. The DNA of the CDR3 is TGTGCCAGCAGTTACCGACAGGGGTACACCGGGGAGCTGTTTTTT. Its protein is CASSYRQGYTGELFF.

This CDR3 is CASSLRESSYEQYF. CDR3 DNA sequence: TGTGCCAGCAGCTTAAGGGAGAGCTCCTACGAGCAGTACTTC. The rearrangement links TRBV7-2 to TRBJ2-7, with D perhaps TRBD2 (5 bases). Trimming took off 2 bases at V and 0 bases at J, with 8 bases between the two ends. CDR3 length: 14 amino acids. Germline loops: CDR1 SGHTA, CDR2 FQGNSA.

V usage is TRBV29-1 and J usage is TRBJ1-4, with a weak D call TRBD1 (5 bases). Germline values: CDR1 SQVTM, CDR2 ANQGSEA. The length of the CDR3 is 12 residues. Trimming cost V 7 bases and J 10 bases, with 16 bases left between them. CDR3 bases: TGCAGCGCTTCCCTCTTGGGGGGAAAACTGTTTTTT. It translates to CSASLLGGKLFF.

The J gene is TRBJ2-7, the V gene TRBV2; 7 positions agree with TRBD1. The CDR3 is made up of 12 amino acids. Germline CDR1 and CDR2: SNHLY and FYNNEI. V dropped 7 bases and J dropped 7; count of bases not matched to a gene: 7. Written as DNA, the CDR3 is TGTGCCAGCAAGGGGGCCAAGAGGGAGCAGTACTTC. Amino acid sequence: CASKGAKREQYF.

This chain connects TRBV2 to TRBJ1-2; D is unresolved. There are 13 residues in the CDR3. CDR1 and CDR2 from the germline V gene are SNHLY and FYNNEI. With 10 bases removed from V and 4 bases from J, the gap between germline ends came to 16 bases. CDR3 nucleotide sequence: TGTGCCATCCGCCCCGAGGTTGGCTATGGCTACACCTTC. It specifies CAIRPEVGYGYTF.

This clone was counted only a few times. The V gene is TRBV19, the J gene TRBJ2-3; 10 nucleotides line up with TRBD2. The V segment lost 5 bases and the J segment 5 bases; nucleotides outside the gene matches: 4. The CDR3 runs to 14 residues. Looked up from germline, CDR1 is LNHDA and CDR2 is SQIVND (reference sequence). The CDR3 DNA reads TGTGCCAGTAGTGGGCTAGCGGGAGTAGATACGCAGTATTTT. Protein product: CASSGLAGVDTQYF.